This T cell receptor (beta chain) was recorded in a study of vaccination and CD4 T cells after COVID-19. The Oncomine TCR Beta short-read assay was what sequenced the DNA obtained from cultured CD4+ T cells. TCRdb analysed the PCR reads with MiXCR anew, one entry per CDR3 protein. The data show about 13,000 distinct CDR3 sequences, 62% seen once. Trimming took off 4 bases at V and 5 bases at J, with 16 bases between the two ends. There are 15 residues in the CDR3. Germline CDR1 reads MNHEY; CDR2 reads SMNVEV (reference sequence). Concerning this clonotype itself: The antigen is not known.

The treatment was: 10-day PBMC culture with coronavirus spike peptide pools or control peptides (ViraFEST assay). Sequencing used CD4+ T cells from blood, cultured in vitro. The chain employs TRBV27 and TRBJ2-3; no reliable D call. This TCR was sampled from a human donor who had recovered from COVID-19. DNA for the CDR3: TGTGCCAGCAGTTCTCGGCGGTTATACGGAGATACGCAGTATTTT. This translates into CASSSRRLYGDTQYF.